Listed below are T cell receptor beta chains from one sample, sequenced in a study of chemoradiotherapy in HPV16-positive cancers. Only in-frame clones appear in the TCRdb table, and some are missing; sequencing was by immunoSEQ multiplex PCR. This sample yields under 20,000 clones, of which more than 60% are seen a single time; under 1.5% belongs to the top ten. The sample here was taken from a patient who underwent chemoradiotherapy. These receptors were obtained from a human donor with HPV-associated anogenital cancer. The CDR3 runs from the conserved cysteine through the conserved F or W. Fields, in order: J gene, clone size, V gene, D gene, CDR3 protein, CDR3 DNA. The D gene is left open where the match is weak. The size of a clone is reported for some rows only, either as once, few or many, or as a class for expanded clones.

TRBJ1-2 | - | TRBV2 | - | CASGQGRRVGYTF | TGTGCCAGCGGGCAGGGACGTCGGGTTGGCTACACCTTC
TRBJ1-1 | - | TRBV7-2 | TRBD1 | CASSRGPTEAFF | TGTGCCAGCAGCAGGGGGCCAACTGAAGCTTTCTTT
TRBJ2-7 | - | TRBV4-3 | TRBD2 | CASSQAAQRSGGTYEQYF | TGCGCCAGCAGCCAAGCCGCACAGCGTAGCGGGGGAACCTACGAGCAGTACTTC
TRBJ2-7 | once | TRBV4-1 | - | CASSHLPGSTYEQYF | TGCGCCAGCAGCCATCTTCCGGGGTCTACCTACGAGCAGTACTTC
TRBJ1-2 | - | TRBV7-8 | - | CASSPRGNYGYTF | TGTGCCAGCAGCCCCCGGGGTAACTATGGCTACACCTTC
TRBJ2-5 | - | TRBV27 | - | CASSFRRASGTELQYF | TGTGCCAGCAGTTTCCGCCGCGCCTCAGGGACGGAACTACAGTACTTC
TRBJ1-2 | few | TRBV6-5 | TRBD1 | CASSYTGTGDGYTF | TGTGCCAGCAGCTACACCGGGACAGGTGATGGCTACACCTTC
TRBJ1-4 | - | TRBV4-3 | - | CASSQEMGTGGEKLFF | TGCGCCAGCAGCCAGGAGATGGGTACAGGAGGCGAAAAACTGTTTTTT
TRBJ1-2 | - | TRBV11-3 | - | CASSLSGDSGYTF | TGTGCCAGCAGCTTATCCGGGGATTCGGGCTACACCTTC
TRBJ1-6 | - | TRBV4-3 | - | CASSQDLERLANSPLHF | TGCGCCAGCAGCCAAGATCTAGAAAGGCTAGCTAATTCACCCCTCCACTTT
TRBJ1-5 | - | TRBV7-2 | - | CASSSHSNQPQHF | TGTGCCAGCAGCAGTCATAGCAATCAGCCCCAGCATTTT
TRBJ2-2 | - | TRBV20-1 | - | CSAERSGELFF | TGCAGTGCGGAGAGGAGCGGGGAGCTGTTTTTT
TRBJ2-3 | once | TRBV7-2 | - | CASSLGQITDTQYF | TGTGCCAGCAGCTTAGGGCAGATCACAGATACGCAGTATTTT
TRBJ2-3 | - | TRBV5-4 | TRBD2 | CASSSAGGDTDTQYF | TGTGCCAGCAGCTCCGCGGGGGGGGACACAGATACGCAGTATTTT
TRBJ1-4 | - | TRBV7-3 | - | CASSQTGYGDEKLFF | TGTGCCAGCAGCCAAACAGGGTATGGTGATGAAAAACTGTTTTTT
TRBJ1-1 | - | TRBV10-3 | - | CAISETPNTEAFF | TGTGCCATCAGTGAGACCCCGAACACTGAAGCTTTCTTT
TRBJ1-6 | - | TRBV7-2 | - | CASSSPRQRGSPLHF | TGTGCCAGCAGCTCTCCCCGACAGCGGGGTTCACCCCTCCACTTT
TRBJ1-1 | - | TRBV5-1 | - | CASSSNAGTGNTEAFF | TGCGCCAGCAGCAGTAACGCCGGAACAGGGAACACTGAAGCTTTCTTT
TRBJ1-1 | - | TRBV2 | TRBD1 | CASLTGGHTEAFF | TGTGCCAGCCTAACAGGGGGCCACACTGAAGCTTTCTTT
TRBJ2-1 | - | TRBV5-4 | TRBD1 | CASIRGGQGAKEQFF | TGTGCCAGCATCCGAGGGGGCCAGGGGGCAAAGGAGCAGTTCTTC
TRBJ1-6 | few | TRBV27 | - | CASRGTHHSPLHF | TGTGCCAGCAGGGGGACACATCATTCACCCCTCCACTTT
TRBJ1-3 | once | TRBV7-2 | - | CASSLPGAATGNTIYF | TGTGCCAGCAGCTTACCTGGCGCAGCCACGGGAAACACCATATATTTT
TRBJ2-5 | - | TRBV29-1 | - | CSVVSPAGVETQYF | TGCAGCGTTGTCTCACCGGCAGGGGTGGAGACCCAGTACTTC
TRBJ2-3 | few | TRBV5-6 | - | CASSATSTDTQYF | TGTGCCAGCAGCGCTACTAGCACAGATACGCAGTATTTT
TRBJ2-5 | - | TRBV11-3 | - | CASSLHGGQAETQYF | TGTGCCAGCAGCTTACACGGGGGGCAGGCGGAGACCCAGTACTTC
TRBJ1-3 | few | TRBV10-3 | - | CAIEDGRSGNTIYF | TGTGCCATCGAGGACGGACGCTCTGGAAACACCATATATTTT
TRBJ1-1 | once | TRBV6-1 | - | CASSKGGLGGTEAFF | TGTGCCAGCAGTAAGGGGGGTCTGGGGGGCACTGAAGCTTTCTTT
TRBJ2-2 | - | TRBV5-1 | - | CASREGANTGELFF | TGCGCCAGCCGTGAGGGCGCGAACACCGGGGAGCTGTTTTTT
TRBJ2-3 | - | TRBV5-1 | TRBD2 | CASSLGGTSGDTQYF | TGCGCCAGCAGCTTGGGCGGGACTAGTGGAGATACGCAGTATTTT
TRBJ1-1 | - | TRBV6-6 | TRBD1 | CASSFSVGTGPEAFF | TGTGCCAGCAGTTTTAGCGTCGGGACAGGGCCGGAAGCTTTCTTT
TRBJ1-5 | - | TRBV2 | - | CASRATVPGTEGQPQHF | TGTGCCAGCAGAGCTACGGTACCAGGGACCGAAGGGCAGCCCCAGCATTTT
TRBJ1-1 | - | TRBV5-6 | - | CASSELPGQNTEAFF | TGTGCCAGCAGCGAACTGCCGGGACAGAACACTGAAGCTTTCTTT
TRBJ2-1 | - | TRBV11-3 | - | CASSLDLTGEQFF | TGTGCCAGCAGCTTAGACCTGACTGGTGAGCAGTTCTTC
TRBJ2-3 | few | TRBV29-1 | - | CSVVRGDTQYF | TGCAGCGTTGTCCGCGGGGATACGCAGTATTTT
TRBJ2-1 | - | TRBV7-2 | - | CASSERQSYNEQFF | TGTGCCAGCAGCGAAAGACAGTCCTACAATGAGCAGTTCTTC
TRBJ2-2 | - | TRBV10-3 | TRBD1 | CAIRTGGEGGELFF | TGTGCCATCAGAACAGGGGGCGAAGGCGGGGAGCTGTTTTTT